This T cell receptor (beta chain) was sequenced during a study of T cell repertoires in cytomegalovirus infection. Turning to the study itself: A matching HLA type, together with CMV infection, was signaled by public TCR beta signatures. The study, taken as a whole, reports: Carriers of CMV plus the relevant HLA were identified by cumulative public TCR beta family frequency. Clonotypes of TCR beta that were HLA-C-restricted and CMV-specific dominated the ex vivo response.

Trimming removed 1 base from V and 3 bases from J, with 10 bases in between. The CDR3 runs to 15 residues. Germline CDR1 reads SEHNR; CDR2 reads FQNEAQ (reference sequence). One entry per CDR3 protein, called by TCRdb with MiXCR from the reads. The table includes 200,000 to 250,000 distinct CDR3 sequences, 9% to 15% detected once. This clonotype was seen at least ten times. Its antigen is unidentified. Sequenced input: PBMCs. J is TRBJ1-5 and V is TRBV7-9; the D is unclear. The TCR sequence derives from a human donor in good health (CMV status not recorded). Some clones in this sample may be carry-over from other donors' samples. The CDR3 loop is CASSLGSGFNQPQHF. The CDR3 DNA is TGTGCCAGCAGCTTAGGATCGGGTTTCAATCAGCCCCAGCATTTT.